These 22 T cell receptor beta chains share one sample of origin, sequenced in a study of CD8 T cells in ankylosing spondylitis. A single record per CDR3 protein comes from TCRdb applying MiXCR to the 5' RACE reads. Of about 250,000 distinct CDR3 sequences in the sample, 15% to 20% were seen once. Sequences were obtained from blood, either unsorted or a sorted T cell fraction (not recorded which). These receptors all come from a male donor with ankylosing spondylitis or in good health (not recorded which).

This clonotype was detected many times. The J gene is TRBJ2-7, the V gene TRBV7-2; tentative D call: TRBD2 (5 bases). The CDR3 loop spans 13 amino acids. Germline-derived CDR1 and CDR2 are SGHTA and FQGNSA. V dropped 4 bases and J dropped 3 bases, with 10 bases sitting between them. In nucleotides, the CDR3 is TGTGCCAGCAGCTGGAGCGGAGACTACGAGCAGTACTTC. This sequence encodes CASSWSGDYEQYF.

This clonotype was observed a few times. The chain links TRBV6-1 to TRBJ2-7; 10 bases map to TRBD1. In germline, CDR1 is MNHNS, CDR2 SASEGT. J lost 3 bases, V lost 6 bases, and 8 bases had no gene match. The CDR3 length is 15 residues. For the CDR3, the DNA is TGTGCCAGCAGAACCGGGACAGGGGCTATCTACGAGCAGTACTTC. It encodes CASRTGTGAIYEQYF.

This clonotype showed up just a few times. CDR3 loop: CASSLRLAEGEQYF. The CDR3 DNA reads as TGTGCCAGCAGCCTCCGTCTAGCAGAAGGCGAGCAGTACTTC. The rearrangement uses TRBV9 and TRBJ2-7; D is possibly TRBD2 (5 bases). The V and J ends lost 4 bases and 6 bases respectively, with 17 bases between them. There are 14 residues in the CDR3. From germline, CDR1 is SGDLS and CDR2 YYNGEE.

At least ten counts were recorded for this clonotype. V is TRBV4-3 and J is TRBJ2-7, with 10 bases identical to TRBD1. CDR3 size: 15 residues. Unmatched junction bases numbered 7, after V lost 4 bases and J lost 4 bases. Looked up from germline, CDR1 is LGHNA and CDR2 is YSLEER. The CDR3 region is CASSPTAGQGYEQYF. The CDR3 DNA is TGCGCCAGCAGCCCCACGGCGGGACAGGGGTACGAGCAGTACTTC.

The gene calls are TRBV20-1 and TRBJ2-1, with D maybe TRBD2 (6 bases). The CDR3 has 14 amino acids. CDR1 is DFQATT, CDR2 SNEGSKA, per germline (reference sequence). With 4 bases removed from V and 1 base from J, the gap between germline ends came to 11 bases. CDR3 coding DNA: TGCAGTGCTACGGGAGACTCGTCCTACAATGAGCAGTTCTTC. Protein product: CSATGDSSYNEQFF.

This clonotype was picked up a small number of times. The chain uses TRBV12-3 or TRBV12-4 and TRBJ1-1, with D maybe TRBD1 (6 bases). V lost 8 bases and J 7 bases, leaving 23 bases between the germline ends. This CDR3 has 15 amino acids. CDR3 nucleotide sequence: TGTGCCAGCGGGGACGACGGACAGTACCACAATGAAGCTTTCTTT. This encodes CASGDDGQYHNEAFF.

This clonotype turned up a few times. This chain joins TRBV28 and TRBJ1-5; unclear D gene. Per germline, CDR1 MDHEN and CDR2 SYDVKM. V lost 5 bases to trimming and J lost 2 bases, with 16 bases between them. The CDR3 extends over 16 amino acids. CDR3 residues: CASSGSAGEGNQPQHF. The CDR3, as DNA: TGTGCCAGCAGTGGATCGGCCGGAGAGGGCAATCAGCCCCAGCATTTT.

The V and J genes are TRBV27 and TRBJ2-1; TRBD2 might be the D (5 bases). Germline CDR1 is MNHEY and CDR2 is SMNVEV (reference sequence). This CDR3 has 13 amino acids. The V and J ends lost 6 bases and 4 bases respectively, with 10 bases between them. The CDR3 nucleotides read TGTGCCAGCAGCCGGACTTCTTACAATGAGCAGTTCTTC. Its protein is CASSRTSYNEQFF.

DNA of the CDR3: TGCAGTGCTGAGACTAGCGGGAGTTTCAATGAGCAGTTCTTC. Translation: CSAETSGSFNEQFF. The chain is built from TRBV20-1 and TRBJ2-1, with TRBD2 matching over 12 bases. Germline V gene data show CDR1 as DFQATT and CDR2 as SNEGSKA (reference sequence). The CDR3 is 14 amino acids. Unmatched junction bases numbered 5, after V lost 5 bases and J lost 6 bases.

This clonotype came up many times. The CDR3 here is CASSVGTPKDEQFF. The CDR3 DNA is TGTGCCAGCAGCGTTGGGACCCCCAAGGATGAGCAGTTCTTC. The rearrangement uses TRBV12-3 or TRBV12-4 and TRBJ2-1; D might be TRBD1 or TRBD2, each matching 5 bases. The CDR3 runs 14 residues. Trimming took off 6 bases at V and 8 bases at J, with 17 bases between the two ends.

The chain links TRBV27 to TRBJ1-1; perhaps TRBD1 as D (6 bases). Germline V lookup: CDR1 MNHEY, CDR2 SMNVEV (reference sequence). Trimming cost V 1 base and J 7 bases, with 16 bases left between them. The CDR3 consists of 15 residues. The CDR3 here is CASSLYVGTPDEAFF. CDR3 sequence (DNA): TGTGCCAGCAGTTTATACGTCGGGACACCAGATGAAGCTTTCTTT.

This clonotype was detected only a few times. CDR3 sequence: CASRGTGGWAGVLNEQFF. CDR3 nucleotides: TGTGCCAGCCGTGGAACGGGCGGGTGGGCAGGGGTACTTAATGAGCAGTTCTTC. The gene calls are TRBV27 and TRBJ2-1; D perhaps matches TRBD1 (6 bases). The CDR3 contains 18 residues. Per the germline V gene, CDR1 is MNHEY and CDR2 is SMNVEV (reference sequence). V was clipped by 8 bases and J by 7 bases, with 30 bases between them.

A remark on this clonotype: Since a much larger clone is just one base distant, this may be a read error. This CDR3 reads CATSKEPGQGLFF. The DNA for the CDR3 is TGTGCCACCAGCAAAGAGCCGGGACAGGGCCTGTTCTTC. V is TRBV15 and J is TRBJ2-1; 9 bases align to TRBD1. The CDR3 has 13 amino acids. The junction had 10 bases not matched to a gene; V was cut back by 4 bases and J by 15 bases. Germline loops: CDR1 LNHNV, CDR2 YYDKDF (reference sequence).

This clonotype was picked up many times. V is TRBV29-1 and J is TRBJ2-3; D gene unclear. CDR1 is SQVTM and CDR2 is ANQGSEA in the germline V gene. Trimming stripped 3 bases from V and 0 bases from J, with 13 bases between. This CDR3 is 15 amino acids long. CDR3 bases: TGCAGCGTTGACTGGACCTTGAAAAGCACAGATACGCAGTATTTT. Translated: CSVDWTLKSTDTQYF.

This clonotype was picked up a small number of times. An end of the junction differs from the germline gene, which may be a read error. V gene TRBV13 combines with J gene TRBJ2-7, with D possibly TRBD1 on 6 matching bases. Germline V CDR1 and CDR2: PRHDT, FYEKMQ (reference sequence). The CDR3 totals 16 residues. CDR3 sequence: CASSLGVQGPRYEQYF. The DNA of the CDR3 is TGTGCCAGCAGCCTAGGTGTTCAGGGGCCCCGCTACGAGCAGTACTTC.

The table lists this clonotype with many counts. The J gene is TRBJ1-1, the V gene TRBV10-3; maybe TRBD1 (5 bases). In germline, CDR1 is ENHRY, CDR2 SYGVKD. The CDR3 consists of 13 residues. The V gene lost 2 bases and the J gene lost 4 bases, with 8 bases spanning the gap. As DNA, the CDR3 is TGTGCCATCAGTGAGGGGACGACCACTGAAGCTTTCTTT. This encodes CAISEGTTTEAFF.

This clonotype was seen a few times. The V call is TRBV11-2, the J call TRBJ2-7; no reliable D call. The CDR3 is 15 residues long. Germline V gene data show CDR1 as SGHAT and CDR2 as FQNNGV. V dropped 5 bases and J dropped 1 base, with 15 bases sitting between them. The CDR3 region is CASSPNLQRSYEQYF. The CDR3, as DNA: TGTGCCAGCAGCCCAAACCTTCAGAGATCCTACGAGCAGTACTTC.

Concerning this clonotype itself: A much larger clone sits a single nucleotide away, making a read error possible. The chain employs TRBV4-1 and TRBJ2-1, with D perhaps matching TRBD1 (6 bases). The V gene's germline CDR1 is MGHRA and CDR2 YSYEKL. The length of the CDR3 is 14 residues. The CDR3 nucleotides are TGCGCCAGCGGGCAAACAGGGTCCTACGATGAGCAGTTCTTC. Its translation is CASGQTGSYDEQFF.

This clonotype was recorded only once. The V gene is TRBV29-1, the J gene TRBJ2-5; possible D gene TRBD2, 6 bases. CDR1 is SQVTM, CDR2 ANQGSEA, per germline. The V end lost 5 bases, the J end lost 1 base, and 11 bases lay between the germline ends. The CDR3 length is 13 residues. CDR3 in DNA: TGCAGCGTTCTTTGGGACTCCCAAGAGACCCAGTACTTC. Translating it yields CSVLWDSQETQYF.

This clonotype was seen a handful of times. The CDR3 here is CASSRTPNSYNEQFF. Here the CDR3 DNA reads TGTGCCAGCAGTCGGACTCCCAACTCCTACAATGAGCAGTTCTTC. The chain recombines TRBV12-3 or TRBV12-4 with TRBJ2-1, with D possibly TRBD2 on 5 matching bases. The V end lost 5 bases, the J end lost 0 bases, and 11 bases lay between the germline ends. The CDR3 is made up of 15 amino acids.

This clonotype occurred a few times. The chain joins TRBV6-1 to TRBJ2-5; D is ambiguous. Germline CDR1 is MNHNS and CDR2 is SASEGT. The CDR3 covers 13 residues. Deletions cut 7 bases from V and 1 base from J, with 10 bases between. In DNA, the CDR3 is TGTGCCAGCACCCCAGACGGCCAAGAGACCCAGTACTTC. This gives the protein CASTPDGQETQYF.

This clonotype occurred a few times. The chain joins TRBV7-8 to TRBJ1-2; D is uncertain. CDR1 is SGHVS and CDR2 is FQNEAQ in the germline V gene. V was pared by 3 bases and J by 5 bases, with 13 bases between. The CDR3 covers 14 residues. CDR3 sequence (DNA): TGTGCCAGCAGCTTGGGAGATTACAGTTATGGCTACACCTTC. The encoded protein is CASSLGDYSYGYTF.